In its sample, the clone carrying this T cell receptor beta chain was seen many times. This sample is drawn from a study of T-cell reconstitution after alpha-beta-depleted transplantation in children. Germline CDR1 SGHRS, CDR2 YFSETQ. V lost 5 bases to trimming and J lost 2 bases, with 10 bases between them. This CDR3 has 14 residues. Unique molecular identifiers were incorporated during preparation of the TCRbeta library. TCRdb reanalysed the PCR reads using MiXCR and keeps one entry per CDR3 protein. The data hold approximately 350,000 distinct CDR3 sequences, with about a tenth observed a single time.

Sequenced material: PBMCs from the stem cell graft donor, taken from the stem cell graft. The chain joins TRBV5-1 to TRBJ1-4; a possible D gene is TRBD1 (6 bases). The origin of this receptor is a human donor who donated a stem cell graft to a child with acute lymphoblastic leukemia. CDR3 DNA: TGCGCCAGCAGAGGACAGAACACTAATGAAAAACTGTTTTTT. It is translated as CASRGQNTNEKLFF.